The 19 T cell receptor beta chains in this list originate from one sample, sequenced in a study of T cell repertoires in cytomegalovirus infection. TCRdb itself ran the reads through MiXCR, one entry per CDR3 protein. This table has some 700,000 distinct CDR3 sequences, roughly 36% appearing once. Sequenced material: PBMCs. These receptors were taken from a human donor in good health (CMV status not recorded). Some clones in this sample may be carry-over from other donors' samples.

The rearrangement uses TRBV7-9 and TRBJ1-5; 7 bases map to TRBD1. CDR3 size: 17 residues. The V gene's germline CDR1 is SEHNR and CDR2 FQNEAQ (reference sequence). V shed 3 bases, J shed 3 bases, and the junction held 11 bases outside the gene matches. In nucleotides, the CDR3 is TGTGCCAGCAGCTTTTCGACAGGGTCTGAATACAATCAGCCCCAGCATTTT. It translates to CASSFSTGSEYNQPQHF.

Many counts were recorded for this clonotype. J is TRBJ2-7 and V is TRBV20-1; no firm D call. There are 13 residues in the CDR3. Germline V lookup: CDR1 DFQATT, CDR2 SNEGSKA (reference sequence). V lost 4 bases and J 2 bases, leaving 12 bases between the germline ends. The CDR3, as DNA: TGCAGTGCTACCAGCGACACGGCCTACGAGCAGTACTTC. It codes for CSATSDTAYEQYF.

This clonotype was found once. The chain combines TRBV12-3 or TRBV12-4 with TRBJ1-5; perhaps TRBD1 as D (5 bases). The CDR3 has 15 residues. V dropped 3 bases and J dropped 0 bases, with 9 bases sitting between them. The CDR3, as DNA: TGTGCCAGCAGTTTCAGGGACCATAGCAATCAGCCCCAGCATTTT. Amino acid sequence: CASSFRDHSNQPQHF.

In regard to this clonotype: This may come from a read error, since a much larger clone is one base off. The rearrangement links TRBV12-3 or TRBV12-4 to TRBJ1-6, with unresolved D. The ends were cut back, 7 bases at V and 2 bases at J, with 12 bases in the middle. The CDR3 runs to 15 residues. In DNA, the CDR3 is TGTGCCAGCACCTACTCTCAGGCCTATAATTCACCCCTCCACTTT. Its protein is CASTYSQAYNSPLHF.

This chain uses TRBV5-4 with TRBJ1-1; no definite D call. There are 14 residues in the CDR3. Looked up from germline, CDR1 is SGHNT and CDR2 is YYREEE (reference sequence). With 1 base removed from V and 1 base from J, the gap between germline ends came to 8 bases. The CDR3 region is CASSLRSENTEAFF. The CDR3 coding sequence is TGTGCCAGCAGCTTGCGGAGTGAGAACACTGAAGCTTTCTTT. The whole variable domain, filled in from reference TRBV5-4 and TRBJ1-1, reads ETGVTQSPTHLIKTRGQQVTLRCSSQSGHNTVSWYQQALGQGPQFIFQYYREEENGRGNFPPRFSGLQFPNYSSELNVNALELDDSALYLCASSLRSENTEAFFGQGTRLTVV.

The J gene is TRBJ2-1, the V gene TRBV19; 10 bases are a match to TRBD1. The CDR3 totals 15 residues. V dropped 6 bases and J dropped 9; count of bases not matched to a gene: 11. The V gene's germline CDR1 is LNHDA and CDR2 SQIVND (reference sequence). The CDR3 here is CASRITGQGGGEQFF. In DNA form, the CDR3 reads TGTGCCAGTAGAATTACTGGACAGGGGGGAGGTGAGCAGTTCTTC.

Details on this clonotype: Because the CDR3 is missing its conserved closing phenylalanine or tryptophan, this is likely a read error. CDR3 loop: CDSSLGGTGGPDTEAFV. The CDR3 DNA follows: TGTGACAGCAGCTTAGGAGGGACAGGGGGCCCAGACACGGAAGCTTTCGTT. The rearrangement joins TRBV7-9 to TRBJ1-1, with 12 bases matching TRBD1. This CDR3 is built from 17 residues. Per germline, CDR1 SEHNR and CDR2 FQNEAQ (reference sequence).

This chain joins TRBV19 and TRBJ2-5, with 12 bases aligning to TRBD2. J lost 5 bases, V lost 4 bases, and 8 bases had no gene match. Germline CDR1 reads LNHDA; CDR2 reads SQIVND (reference sequence). This CDR3 has 16 residues. The CDR3 reads CASSKLAGGPRETQYF. CDR3 sequence (DNA): TGTGCCAGTAGTAAGCTAGCGGGAGGGCCGCGGGAGACCCAGTACTTC.

Of note for this clonotype: A read error may be the cause here, since a much bigger clone is one base away. The CDR3 sequence: CASSSPESLNTEAFF. The CDR3 bases are TGTGCCAGCAGCTCACCGGAAAGCTTGAACACTGAAGCTTTCTTT. V gene TRBV7-9 combines with J gene TRBJ1-1; no definite D call. This CDR3 is 15 amino acids long. CDR1 is SEHNR, CDR2 FQNEAQ, per germline (reference sequence). V was pared by 4 bases and J by 0 bases, with 12 bases between.

CDR3 DNA: TGTGCCAGCAGTTTAGCTCTAGCGGGAGGGCCTTATGAGCAGTTCTTC. Translated, it gives CASSLALAGGPYEQFF. This chain connects TRBV12-3 or TRBV12-4 to TRBJ2-1; 12 nucleotides agree with TRBD2. The CDR3 has 16 residues. The ends lost 0 bases at V and 8 bases at J; junction bases unmatched: 5.

In its sample, this clonotype was seen a few times. The chain recombines TRBV7-2 with TRBJ2-7; maybe TRBD2 (7 bases). The CDR3 extends over 15 amino acids. Per the germline V gene, CDR1 is SGHTA and CDR2 is FQGNSA. The germline V and J ends were trimmed by 5 bases and 4 bases, with 18 bases remaining between them. The CDR3 spells CASSRVGGGVYEQYF. The CDR3 coding sequence is TGTGCCAGCAGCCGGGTAGGGGGAGGGGTATACGAGCAGTACTTC.

The genes are TRBV3-1 and TRBJ1-2; maybe TRBD1 (5 bases). CDR1 is LGHDT and CDR2 is YNNKEL in the germline V gene (reference sequence). The CDR3 sequence is 19 residues long. Trimming stripped 1 base from V and 0 bases from J, with 21 bases between. The CDR3 sequence is CASSQGAGRRGITNYGYTF. Here the CDR3 DNA reads TGTGCCAGCAGCCAAGGCGCGGGCAGGAGGGGTATAACTAACTATGGCTACACCTTC.

This clonotype was seen more than once but under ten times. The junction differs from germline at one of its ends, possibly a read error. The rearrangement uses TRBV5-5 and TRBJ2-3; 7 bases line up with TRBD1. CDR3 length equals 15 residues. CDR1 is SGHKS and CDR2 is YYEKEE in the germline V gene (reference sequence). CDR3 in amino acids: CASSLEQGRTDTQYF. In DNA, the CDR3 is TGTGCCAGCAGCTTGGAACAGGGGCGCACCGATACGCAGTATTTT.

CDR3 nucleotide sequence: TGCAGCGTTGATGCTTCCCCCAAGAAGAACACTGAAGCTTTCTTT. This gives the protein CSVDASPKKNTEAFF. The chain employs TRBV29-1 and TRBJ1-1, with no clear D. Trimming took 3 bases from V and 1 from J, leaving 15 bases between them. Germline V gives CDR1 SQVTM, CDR2 ANQGSEA. The CDR3 loop spans 15 amino acids. Combining the CDR3 with reference TRBV29-1 and TRBJ1-1 gives the whole variable domain SAVISQKPSRDICQRGTSLTIQCQVDSQVTMMFWYRQQPGQSLTLIATANQGSEATYESGFVIDKFPISRPNLTFSTLTVSNMSPEDSSIYLCSVDASPKKNTEAFFGQGTRLTVV.

This clonotype was seen a few times. This chain connects TRBV2 to TRBJ2-2; no firm D call. This CDR3 is built from 14 residues. V gave up 6 bases and J gave up 3 bases, with 11 bases separating them. CDR1 and CDR2 (germline): SNHLY, FYNNEI. CDR3 nucleotides: TGTGCCAGCAGCCAGAAGGCGTACACCGGGGAGCTGTTTTTT. Residues: CASSQKAYTGELFF.

The chain is built from TRBV12-3 or TRBV12-4 and TRBJ1-1; a possible D gene is TRBD1 (5 bases). The V and J ends lost 1 base and 10 bases respectively, with 10 bases between them. The CDR3 length is 12 residues. The DNA of the CDR3 is TGTGCCAGCAGTTTAGGACAGAACGGAGCTTTCTTT. Translation: CASSLGQNGAFF.

There are a few counts of this clonotype. The chain combines TRBV20-1 with TRBJ2-2; TRBD2 aligns across 9 bases. The CDR3 sequence is 15 residues long. J lost 3 bases, V lost 3 bases, and 5 bases had no gene match. Germline assignment: CDR1 DFQATT and CDR2 SNEGSKA (reference sequence). Here the CDR3 reads CSASEREDHTGELFF. The CDR3 DNA reads as TGCAGTGCTAGCGAGCGGGAGGATCACACCGGGGAGCTGTTTTTT.

This clonotype has just a few counts. The gene calls are TRBV28 and TRBJ2-7; the D gene is possibly TRBD1 (6 bases). The germline V and J ends were trimmed by 6 bases and 2 bases, with 20 bases remaining between them. The CDR3 length is 16 residues. The V gene's germline CDR1 is MDHEN and CDR2 SYDVKM. The CDR3 DNA reads as TGTGCCAGCAGCCAAGCCCGAGGACAGATAACCTACGAGCAGTACTTC. Amino acids: CASSQARGQITYEQYF.

In DNA, the CDR3 is TGTGCCAGCAGCTCGAACAGGGGGCGGTCCTACAATGAGCAGTTCTTC. It specifies CASSSNRGRSYNEQFF. J is TRBJ2-1 and V is TRBV11-3; 9 bases agree with TRBD1. The CDR3 length is 16 residues. The V and J ends lost 4 bases and 1 base, in that order; junction bases with no gene match: 5. Germline V gives CDR1 SGHNT, CDR2 YENEEA. Using reference TRBV11-3 and TRBJ2-1 for the parts outside the CDR3, the full variable domain is EAGVVQSPRYKIIEKKQPVAFWCNPISGHNTLYWYLQNLGQGPELLIRYENEEAVDDSQLPKDRFSAERLKGVDSTLKIQPAELGDSAVYLCASSSNRGRSYNEQFFGPGTRLTVL.